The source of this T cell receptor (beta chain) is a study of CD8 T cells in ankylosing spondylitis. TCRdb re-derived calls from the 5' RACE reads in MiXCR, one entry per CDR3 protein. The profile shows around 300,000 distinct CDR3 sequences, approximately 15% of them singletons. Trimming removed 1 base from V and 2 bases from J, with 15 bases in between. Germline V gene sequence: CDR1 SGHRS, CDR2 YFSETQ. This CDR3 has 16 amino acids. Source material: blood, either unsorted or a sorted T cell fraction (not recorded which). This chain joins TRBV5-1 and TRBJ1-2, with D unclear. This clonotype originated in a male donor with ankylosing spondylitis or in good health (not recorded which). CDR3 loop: CASSLIGYAANYGYTF. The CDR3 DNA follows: TGCGCCAGCAGCTTGATCGGGTACGCCGCGAACTATGGCTACACCTTC.